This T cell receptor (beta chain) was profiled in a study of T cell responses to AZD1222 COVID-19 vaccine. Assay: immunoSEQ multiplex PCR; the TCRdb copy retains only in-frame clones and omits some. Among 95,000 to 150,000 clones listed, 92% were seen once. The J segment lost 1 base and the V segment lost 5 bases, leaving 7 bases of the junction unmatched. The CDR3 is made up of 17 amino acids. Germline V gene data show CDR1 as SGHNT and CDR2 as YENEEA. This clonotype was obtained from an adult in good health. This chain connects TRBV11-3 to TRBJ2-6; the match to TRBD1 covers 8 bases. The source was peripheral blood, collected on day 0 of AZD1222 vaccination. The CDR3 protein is CASSPGRTGSGANVLTF. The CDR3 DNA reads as TGTGCCAGCAGCCCCGGGCGGACAGGGTCTGGGGCCAACGTCCTGACTTTC.